This entry lists 23 T cell receptor beta chains sequenced from one sample in a study of CD8 T cells in ankylosing spondylitis. Regarding the study as a whole: In ankylosing spondylitis blood, a motif of several highly homologous TCR beta variants appeared characteristic.

No antigen has been assigned to these receptors. Each CDR3 protein gets one entry after TCRdb re-called the 5' RACE reads with MiXCR. The sample records hundreds of thousands of distinct CDR3 sequences, more than 25% being singletons. The sample taken for sequencing was blood, either unsorted or a sorted T cell fraction (not recorded which). These TCRs come from a male donor with ankylosing spondylitis.

The V gene is TRBV6-5, the J gene TRBJ2-3; possible D gene TRBD2, 5 bases. Looked up from germline, CDR1 is MNHEY and CDR2 is SVGAGI. CDR3 length: 13 amino acids. Trimming left V 2 bases short and J 5 bases short, with 8 bases between. The CDR3 DNA sequence: TGTGCCAGCAGTTACAGGGCGGGAGATACGCAGTATTTT. Amino acid sequence: CASSYRAGDTQYF.

The chain links TRBV20-1 to TRBJ2-2; no firm D call. This CDR3 spans 14 amino acids. The germline V gene has CDR1 DFQATT and CDR2 SNEGSKA (reference sequence). Trimming took off 4 bases at V and 0 bases at J, with 9 bases between the two ends. Here the CDR3 DNA reads TGCAGTGCTAATGGGTTTACGAACACCGGGGAGCTGTTTTTT. Translation: CSANGFTNTGELFF.

The chain carries TRBV20-1 and TRBJ2-5, with no clear D. V was cut by 1 base and J by 9 bases, with 12 bases left in between. Germline CDR1 is DFQATT and CDR2 is SNEGSKA (reference sequence). This CDR3 contains 12 residues. The CDR3 DNA reads TGCAGTGCTAGAGGCCCCCCTGGGGCCCAGTACTTC. Protein sequence: CSARGPPGAQYF.

The chain uses TRBV29-1 and TRBJ2-7; 7 positions match TRBD1. Unmatched junction bases numbered 8, after V lost 6 bases and J lost 0 bases. The CDR3 has 14 residues. The germline gives CDR1 SQVTM, CDR2 ANQGSEA. The CDR3 region is CSVRGQANSYEQYF. The DNA for the CDR3 is TGCAGCGTCAGAGGACAGGCCAACTCCTACGAGCAGTACTTC.

The rearrangement joins TRBV5-1 to TRBJ1-4; weak D call: TRBD1 (5 bases). Trimming shortened V by 1 base and J by 7 bases, and 17 bases separated the two germline ends. This CDR3 region has 16 residues. CDR1 is SGHRS and CDR2 is YFSETQ in the germline V gene. The CDR3 protein is CASSLWPTYQGEKLFF. The CDR3 nucleotides read TGCGCCAGCAGCTTGTGGCCCACTTACCAGGGTGAAAAACTGTTTTTT.

The chain combines TRBV29-1 with TRBJ2-3; 7 nucleotides agree with TRBD2. The CDR3 runs 14 residues. With 6 bases clipped from V and 3 bases from J, the junction kept 9 bases outside the gene matches. Germline CDR1 SQVTM, CDR2 ANQGSEA. The CDR3 nucleotides read TGCAGCGTAGGGTGGCCTAGCGGAACAGATACGCAGTATTTT. Amino acids: CSVGWPSGTDTQYF.

The V and J genes are TRBV24-1 and TRBJ1-2; 8 nucleotides agree with TRBD1. The CDR3 runs 16 residues. The V gene's germline CDR1 is KGHDR and CDR2 SFDVKD. V trimming: 3 bases; J trimming: 4 bases; junction bases outside the gene matches: 9. CDR3 region: CATSDTGTGPGYGYTF. The CDR3 DNA is TGTGCCACCAGTGATACCGGGACAGGACCTGGCTATGGCTACACCTTC.

This clonotype appeared a few times. This chain connects TRBV20-1 to TRBJ2-1; the D gene could be TRBD1 or TRBD2 (5 bases each). Trimming took 5 bases from V and 5 from J, leaving 19 bases between them. The length of the CDR3 is 15 residues. The germline V gene has CDR1 DFQATT and CDR2 SNEGSKA (reference sequence). CDR3 DNA: TGCAGTGCTCGGGGCCTTTGGGATCACGACAATGAGCAGTTCTTC. Protein product: CSARGLWDHDNEQFF.

This clonotype was counted only a few times. The chain recombines TRBV7-2 with TRBJ1-2, with 7 positions matching TRBD1. CDR1 and CDR2 (germline): SGHTA, FQGNSA. The CDR3 has 14 residues. V shed 1 base and J 4 bases; nucleotides not matched to a gene: 3. The CDR3 DNA sequence: TGTGCCAGCAGCTTAGTCAGGGGGACCTATGGCTACACCTTC. It codes for CASSLVRGTYGYTF.

This chain joins TRBV30 and TRBJ2-4; 9 bases match TRBD2. V gave up 2 bases and J gave up 0 bases; unmatched junction bases: 5. Germline loops: CDR1 GTSNPN, CDR2 SVGIG (reference sequence). The CDR3 has 16 residues. The CDR3 bases are TGTGCCTGGAGTCCCGGGACTAGCACAGCCAAAAACATTCAGTACTTC. Its protein product is CAWSPGTSTAKNIQYF. Looking up the rest from reference TRBV30 and TRBJ2-4 gives the full variable domain: SQTIHQWPATLVQPVGSPLSLECTVEGTSNPNLYWYRQAAGRGLQLLFYSVGIGQISSEVPQNLSASRPQDRQFILSSKKLLLSDSGFYLCAWSPGTSTAKNIQYFGAGTRLSVL.

The J gene is TRBJ2-1, the V gene TRBV5-1, with TRBD1 matching over 8 bases. Germline loops: CDR1 SGHRS, CDR2 YFSETQ. The ends lost 3 bases at V and 8 bases at J; junction bases unmatched: 7. The CDR3 has 14 residues. This chain's CDR3 is CASSYDRGSDEQFF. The DNA for the CDR3 is TGCGCCAGCAGCTATGACAGGGGAAGCGATGAGCAGTTCTTC.

V gene TRBV6-1 combines with J gene TRBJ2-6; 10 bases line up with TRBD1. Germline loops: CDR1 MNHNS, CDR2 SASEGT. This CDR3 is 19 amino acids long. Losses at the gene ends were 2 bases for V and 2 bases for J; bases not matched to a gene: 9. CDR3 sequence (DNA): TGTGCCAGCAGTGAATATGGGACAGGGGTTGTAGCTGGGGCCAACGTCCTGACTTTC. Encoded protein: CASSEYGTGVVAGANVLTF.

The V call is TRBV10-3, the J call TRBJ2-1, with 12 bases matching TRBD2. The CDR3 is 13 amino acids. Per germline, CDR1 ENHRY and CDR2 SYGVKD. With 6 bases clipped from V and 8 bases from J, the junction kept 2 bases outside the gene matches. The CDR3 region has the DNA TGTGCCATCAGGACTAGCGGGAGAGATGAGCAGTTCTTC. This translates into CAIRTSGRDEQFF.

This sequence joins TRBV5-5 and TRBJ1-3; 11 positions match TRBD1. Germline V lookup: CDR1 SGHKS, CDR2 YYEKEE (reference sequence). This CDR3 is built from 15 residues. The junction had 5 bases not matched to a gene; V was cut back by 5 bases and J by 4 bases. The DNA for the CDR3 is TGTGCCAGCAGTCAGGACAGGGGGCAGGGAAACACCATATATTTT. It encodes CASSQDRGQGNTIYF.

This chain uses TRBV5-1 with TRBJ2-1; 12 bases line up with TRBD2. The ends lost 0 bases at V and 0 bases at J; junction bases unmatched: 10. The CDR3 is 20 residues long. CDR1 and CDR2 (germline): SGHRS, YFSETQ. CDR3 nucleotide sequence: TGCGCCAGCAGCTTGGCTCCATCTAGCGGGAGGGCGATCTCCTACAATGAGCAGTTCTTC. Translated: CASSLAPSSGRAISYNEQFF.

The chain is built from TRBV10-1 and TRBJ2-5, with 11 bases lining up with TRBD2. CDR1 WNHNN and CDR2 SYGVQD come from the germline V gene (reference sequence). Trimming took 3 bases from V and 5 from J; bases not matched to a gene: 17. The CDR3 extends over 19 amino acids. Written as DNA, the CDR3 is TGCGCCAGCAGTGACCCAACTAGCGGGAGACCTCCTGTTGGGGAGACCCAGTACTTC. Its protein is CASSDPTSGRPPVGETQYF.

The chain uses TRBV4-2 and TRBJ2-3; D tentatively reads TRBD1 or TRBD2 (5 bases each). V lost 1 base and J lost 0, with 11 bases in between. The CDR3 runs to 16 residues. Germline CDR1 reads LGHNA; CDR2 reads YNFKEQ. The CDR3 nucleotides read TGTGCCAGCAGCCAAGTCGCAGGGAGAAGCACAGATACGCAGTATTTT. Translated: CASSQVAGRSTDTQYF.

In its sample, this clonotype was seen a few times. This sequence joins TRBV5-1 and TRBJ2-3, with TRBD1 identical over 7 bases. The germline CDR1 and CDR2 sequences are SGHRS and YFSETQ. The CDR3 has 15 amino acids. After removal of 5 bases from V and 4 bases from J, the junction contained 10 bases not matched to a gene. The CDR3 region is CASRFGAGGADTQYF. CDR3 DNA sequence: TGCGCCAGCAGATTTGGGGCAGGGGGTGCAGATACGCAGTATTTT. Using reference TRBV5-1 and TRBJ2-3 for the parts outside the CDR3, the full variable domain is KAGVTQTPRYLIKTRGQQVTLSCSPISGHRSVSWYQQTPGQGLQFLFEYFSETQRNKGNFPGRFSGRQFSNSRSEMNVSTLELGDSALYLCASRFGAGGADTQYFGPGTRLTVL.

This clonotype came up a few times. The V gene is TRBV24-1, the J gene TRBJ2-5, with 7 bases identical to TRBD1. The CDR3 sequence is 17 residues long. CDR1 and CDR2 (germline): KGHDR, SFDVKD. J gave up 5 bases and V 4 bases, and 15 bases lay outside the gene matches. CDR3 in amino acids: CATSDFLGAGGSETQYF. CDR3 DNA: TGTGCCACCAGTGACTTCCTTGGGGCAGGGGGTTCGGAGACCCAGTACTTC.

This chain joins TRBV3-1 and TRBJ1-5; D is uncertain. Trimming shortened V by 1 base and J by 0 bases, and 10 bases separated the two germline ends. CDR3 size: 16 residues. The germline V gene encodes CDR1 LGHDT and CDR2 YNNKEL (reference sequence). The CDR3 protein is CASSQGVPDSNQPQHF. CDR3 DNA sequence: TGTGCCAGCAGCCAAGGAGTCCCGGATAGCAATCAGCCCCAGCATTTT.

V usage is TRBV20-1 and J usage is TRBJ2-7; 10 bases are shared with TRBD2. The CDR3 length is 14 residues. Per the germline V gene, CDR1 is DFQATT and CDR2 is SNEGSKA (reference sequence). V lost 3 bases and J lost 2; bases outside the gene matches: 4. Here the CDR3 reads CSASKLAGTYEQYF. In DNA, the CDR3 is TGCAGTGCTAGTAAACTAGCGGGGACCTACGAGCAGTACTTC.

This clonotype was counted at least ten times. The chain employs TRBV29-1 and TRBJ1-4, with unresolved D. CDR3 length: 12 amino acids. V was shortened by 7 bases and J by 3 bases, with 9 bases between the two germline ends. Germline CDR1 SQVTM, CDR2 ANQGSEA. The CDR3 region is CSAGRPNEKLFF. CDR3 bases: TGCAGCGCCGGACGACCTAATGAAAAACTGTTTTTT.

The chain uses TRBV15 and TRBJ2-7; D may be TRBD2 (5 bases). Germline V gene sequence: CDR1 LNHNV, CDR2 YYDKDF (reference sequence). Deletions cut 0 bases from V and 6 bases from J, with 9 bases between. The CDR3 is 13 amino acids. As DNA, the CDR3 is TGTGCCACCAGCAGAGATCGGGGAGCCGAGCAGTACTTC. Protein: CATSRDRGAEQYF. The full variable domain, rest sourced from reference TRBV15 and TRBJ2-7, is DAMVIQNPRYQVTQFGKPVTLSCSQTLNHNVMYWYQQKSSQAPKLLFHYYDKDFNNEADTPDNFQSRRPNTSFCFLDIRSPGLGDTAMYLCATSRDRGAEQYFGPGTRLTVT.